Listed below are T cell receptor beta chains from one sample, sequenced in a study of beta chain features in type 1 diabetes. Clones were read by immunoSEQ multiplex PCR, and TCRdb kept only the in-frame ones, dropping some. Found here are roughly 250,000 clones, roughly 20% of them singletons; the top ten hold 0.028%. The sequenced material came from naive CD4+ T cells from blood. All receptors come from a middle-aged woman with type 1 diabetes. Both conserved end residues are part of each CDR3. Size is stated for part of the rows, as once, few or many counts, or as a class when the clone is expanded.

>.|TRBV7-3|TRBJ2-3
CASSSFTDTQYF
>.|TRBV7-2|TRBJ2-5
CASSFPRAEETQYF
>.|TRBV29-1|TRBJ1-2
CSVDNDRDSLFYTF
>few|TRBV15|TRBJ2-5
CATSRDLAETQYF
>.|TRBV5-6|TRBJ2-7
CASSPGSNSYEQYF
>few|TRBV5-6|TRBJ2-5
CASSLAQEGMYF
>few|TRBV2|TRBJ2-7
CASRSGTSGGYFYEQYF
>.|TRBV5-4|TRBJ2-4
CASSLSSGENIQYF
>.|TRBV5-1|TRBJ2-7
CASSLGGQNGDYEQYF
>.|TRBV11-1|TRBJ2-2
CASSLGRNTGELFF
>few|TRBV19|TRBJ1-2
CASSMAANYGYTF
>.|TRBV19|TRBJ1-2
CASKPISGGTGQDGYTF
>few|TRBV6-6|TRBJ2-1
CASSSRRSSYNEQFF
>.|TRBV4-1|TRBJ2-1
CASSKHQGYDNEQFF
>.|TRBV6-6|TRBJ2-3
CASSPAGVSADTQYF
>.|TRBV29-1|TRBJ2-1
CSVEGGSGRYYNEQFF
>few|TRBV2|TRBJ1-1
CASRYRGPGTEAFF
>few|TRBV2|TRBJ1-2
CASRDNWGGYTF
>.|TRBV5-4|TRBJ2-7
CASSFTSGRANEQYF
>.|TRBV7-2|TRBJ2-7
CASRTGTNSYEQYF
>few|TRBV14|TRBJ2-7
CASSQGTAQYF
>few|TRBV14|TRBJ2-7
CASSQGSGRTSYEQYF
>.|TRBV29-1|TRBJ1-2
CSAATGANYGYTF
>.|TRBV30|TRBJ2-7
CAWSVGAYEQYF
>few|TRBV15|TRBJ2-2
CATSRVGEGELFF
>.|TRBV5-1|TRBJ2-5
CASSTGQGSLGKTQYF
>few|TRBV27|TRBJ2-1
CASTSLTYNEQFF
>.|TRBV2|TRBJ2-7
CASSGPDPGEQYF
>few|TRBV5-1|TRBJ2-3
CASSPEREEDTQYF
>few|TRBV7-2|TRBJ1-6
CASSPGLSPLHF
>few|TRBV7-9|TRBJ2-1
CASSSTEGSSYNEQFF
>few|TRBV4-3|TRBJ1-1
CASSQKEGSTEAFF
>.|TRBV20-1|TRBJ2-7
CSANAAYEQYF
>few|TRBV27|TRBJ2-3
CASSPLAGGVDTQYF
>few|TRBV4-3|TRBJ2-1
CASSHSIYNEQFF
>.|TRBV7-3|TRBJ2-1
CASSWGQGSSNEQFF
>.|TRBV18|TRBJ2-5
CASSPLTPSETQYF
>few|TRBV25-1|TRBJ1-2
CASSRLTADYGYTF
>few|TRBV6-6|TRBJ2-7
CASSPQDRRFEQYF
>.|TRBV11-2|TRBJ2-5
CASSSQGETQYF
>few|TRBV29-1|TRBJ2-7
CSVRDRGYEQYF
>.|TRBV5-4|TRBJ1-2
CASSSQGVLYGYTF
>few|TRBV4-1|TRBJ1-4
CASSQADRATNEKLFF
>few|TRBV18|TRBJ2-5
CASSPPGQGGETQYF
>few|TRBV5-1|TRBJ2-1
CASSLTRVNNEQFF
>few|TRBV2|TRBJ1-1
CASTQTRQNTEAFF
>few|TRBV7-2|TRBJ2-3
CASSWGVGADTQYF
>few|TRBV5-4|TRBJ2-7
CASSLTESTYEQYF